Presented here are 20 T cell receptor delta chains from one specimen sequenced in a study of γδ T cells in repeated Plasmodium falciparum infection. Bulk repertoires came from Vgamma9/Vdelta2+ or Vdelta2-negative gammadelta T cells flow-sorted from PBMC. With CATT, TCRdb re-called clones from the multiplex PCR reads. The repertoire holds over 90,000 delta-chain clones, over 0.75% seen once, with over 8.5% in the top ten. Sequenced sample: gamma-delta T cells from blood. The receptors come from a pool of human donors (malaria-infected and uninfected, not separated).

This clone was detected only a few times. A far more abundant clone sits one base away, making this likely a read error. The CDR3 bases are TGTGCTCTTGGGGAACTGGTACCTCTGGGGTCCTCCAGTCAATGCACCGATAAACTCATCTTT. Translating gives CALGELVPLGSSSQCTDKLIF. V gene TRDV1 combines with J gene TRDJ1; D possibly corresponds to TRDD3 (6 bases). In the absence of a J gene in TCRdb, the DNA was matched to germline to assign it here. In germline, CDR1 is TSWWSYY, CDR2 QGS. The CDR3 consists of 21 residues. V gave up 0 bases and J gave up 1 base, with 27 bases separating them.

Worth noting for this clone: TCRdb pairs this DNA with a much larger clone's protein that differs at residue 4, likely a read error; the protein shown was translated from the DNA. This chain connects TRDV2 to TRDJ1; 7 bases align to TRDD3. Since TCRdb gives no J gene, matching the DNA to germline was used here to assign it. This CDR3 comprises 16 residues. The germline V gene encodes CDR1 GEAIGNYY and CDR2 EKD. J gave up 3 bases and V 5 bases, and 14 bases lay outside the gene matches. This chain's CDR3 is CACGKTGADGADKLIF. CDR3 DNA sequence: TGTGCCTGTGGCAAGACTGGGGCCGACGGGGCCGATAAACTCATCTTT.

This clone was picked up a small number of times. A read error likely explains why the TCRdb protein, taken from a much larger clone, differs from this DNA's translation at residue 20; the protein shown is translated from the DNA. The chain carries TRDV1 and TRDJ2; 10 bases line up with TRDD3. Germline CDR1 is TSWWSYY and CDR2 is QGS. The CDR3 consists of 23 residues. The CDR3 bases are TGTGCTCTTGGGGAGATACTTCCTAACAGGGGTGGGGGATACAATTCTATGACAGCAAAACTCTTCTTT. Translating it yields CALGEILPNRGGGYNSMTAKLFF.

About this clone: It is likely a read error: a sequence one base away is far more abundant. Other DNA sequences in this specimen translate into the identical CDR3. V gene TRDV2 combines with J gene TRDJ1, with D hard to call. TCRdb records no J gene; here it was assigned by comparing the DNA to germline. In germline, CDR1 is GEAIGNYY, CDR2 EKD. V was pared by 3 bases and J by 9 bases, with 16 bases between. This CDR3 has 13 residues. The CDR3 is CACDVRRVPELIF. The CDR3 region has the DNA TGTGCCTGTGACGTTCGACGGGTCCCCGAACTCATCTTT.

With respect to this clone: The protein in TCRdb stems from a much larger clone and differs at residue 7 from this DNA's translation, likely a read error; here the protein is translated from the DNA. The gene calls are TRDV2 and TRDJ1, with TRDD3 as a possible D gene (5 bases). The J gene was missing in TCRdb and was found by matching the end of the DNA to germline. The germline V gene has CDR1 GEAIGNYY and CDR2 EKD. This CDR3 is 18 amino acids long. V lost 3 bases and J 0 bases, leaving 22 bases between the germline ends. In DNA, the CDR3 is TGTGCCTGTGACGCAGTTATAGGTGTGGGATCGAACACCGATAAACTCATCTTT. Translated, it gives CACDAVIGVGSNTDKLIF.

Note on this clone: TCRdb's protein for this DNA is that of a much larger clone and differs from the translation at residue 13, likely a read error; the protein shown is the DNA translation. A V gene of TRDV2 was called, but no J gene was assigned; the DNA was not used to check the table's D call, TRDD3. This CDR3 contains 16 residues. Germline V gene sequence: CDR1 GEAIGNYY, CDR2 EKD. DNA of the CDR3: TGTGCCTGTGACACAAGTCGGGGGATACGAGACGATAATCTCATCTTT. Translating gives CACDTSRGIRDDNLIF.

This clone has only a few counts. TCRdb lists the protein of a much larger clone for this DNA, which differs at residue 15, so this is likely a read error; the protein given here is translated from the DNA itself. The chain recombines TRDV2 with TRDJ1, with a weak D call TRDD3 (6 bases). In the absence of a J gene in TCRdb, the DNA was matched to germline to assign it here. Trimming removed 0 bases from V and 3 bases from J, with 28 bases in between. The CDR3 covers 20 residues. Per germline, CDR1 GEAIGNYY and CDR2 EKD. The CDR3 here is CACDTNLQGCQGDRADKLIF. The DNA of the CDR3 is TGTGCCTGTGACACCAACCTACAAGGATGCCAAGGGGATCGGGCCGATAAACTCATCTTT.

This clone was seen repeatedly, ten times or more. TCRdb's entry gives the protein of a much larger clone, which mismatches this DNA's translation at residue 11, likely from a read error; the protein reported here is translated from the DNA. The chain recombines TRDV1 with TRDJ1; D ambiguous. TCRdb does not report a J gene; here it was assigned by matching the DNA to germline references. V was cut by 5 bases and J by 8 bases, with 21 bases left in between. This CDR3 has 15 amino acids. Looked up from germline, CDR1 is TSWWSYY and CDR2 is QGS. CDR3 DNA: TGTGCTCTTGGGCTTAGCCCCACCGCCACCGCCAAACTCATCTTT. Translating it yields CALGLSPTATAKLIF.

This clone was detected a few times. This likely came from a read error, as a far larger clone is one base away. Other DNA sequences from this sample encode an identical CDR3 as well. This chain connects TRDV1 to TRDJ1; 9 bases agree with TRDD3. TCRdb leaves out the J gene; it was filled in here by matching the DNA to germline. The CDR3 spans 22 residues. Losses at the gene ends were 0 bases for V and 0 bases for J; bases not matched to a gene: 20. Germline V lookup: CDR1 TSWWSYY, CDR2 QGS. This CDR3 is CALGELVLVLGIRGFYTDKLIF. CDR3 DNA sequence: TGTGCTCTTGGGGAACTAGTCTTAGTGTTGGGGATACGTGGGTTTTACACCGATAAACTCATCTTT.

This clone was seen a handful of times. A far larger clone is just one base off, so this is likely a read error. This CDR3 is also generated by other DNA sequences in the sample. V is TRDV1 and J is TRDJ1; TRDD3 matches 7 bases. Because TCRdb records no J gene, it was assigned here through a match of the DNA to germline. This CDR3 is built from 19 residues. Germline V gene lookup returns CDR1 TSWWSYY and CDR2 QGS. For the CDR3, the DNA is TGTGCTCTCGGGGAACCTATGCTCCCCCTGGGGGTCGACACCGATAAACTCATCTTT. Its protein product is CALGEPMLPLGVDTDKLIF.

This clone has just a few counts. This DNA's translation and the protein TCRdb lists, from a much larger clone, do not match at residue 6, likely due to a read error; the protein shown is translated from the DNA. DNA for the CDR3: TGTGCCTGTGACACCACCCCGGCACGTGGAGTGGGGGATACGACCTACCTACCTGGTAAACTCATCTTT. Translating gives CACDTTPARGVGDTTYLPGKLIF. The chain employs TRDV2 and TRDJ1; 11 bases fit TRDD3. Assignment of the J gene here rests on matching the DNA to germline, because TCRdb gives none. Germline V gene sequence: CDR1 GEAIGNYY, CDR2 EKD. With V trimmed by 0 bases and J by 7 bases, 30 bases remained unmatched. The CDR3 spans 23 residues.

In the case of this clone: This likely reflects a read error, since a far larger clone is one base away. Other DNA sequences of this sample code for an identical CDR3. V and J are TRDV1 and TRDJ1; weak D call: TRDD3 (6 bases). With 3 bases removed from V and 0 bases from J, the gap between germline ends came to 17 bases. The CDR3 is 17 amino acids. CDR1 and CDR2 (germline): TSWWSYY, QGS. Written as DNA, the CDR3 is TGTGCTCTTGGGGAGCTGGCTTGGATACCGTACACCGATAAACTCATCTTT. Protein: CALGELAWIPYTDKLIF.

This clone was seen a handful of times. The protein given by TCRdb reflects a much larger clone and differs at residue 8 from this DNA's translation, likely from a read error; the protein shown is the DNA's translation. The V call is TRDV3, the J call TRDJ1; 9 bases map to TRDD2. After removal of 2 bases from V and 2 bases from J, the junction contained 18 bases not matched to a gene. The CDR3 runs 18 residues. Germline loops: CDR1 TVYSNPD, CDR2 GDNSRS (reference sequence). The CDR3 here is CAFDLPTAGLTGTDKLIF. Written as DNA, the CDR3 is TGTGCCTTTGACCTTCCTACGGCAGGATTGACAGGGACCGATAAACTCATCTTT.

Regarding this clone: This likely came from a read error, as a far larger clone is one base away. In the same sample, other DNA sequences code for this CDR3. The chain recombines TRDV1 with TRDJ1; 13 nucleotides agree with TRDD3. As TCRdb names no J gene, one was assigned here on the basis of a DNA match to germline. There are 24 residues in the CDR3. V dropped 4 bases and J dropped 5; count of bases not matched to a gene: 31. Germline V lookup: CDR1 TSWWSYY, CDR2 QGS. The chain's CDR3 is CALGARLPTNKLGDTEVRSDKLIF. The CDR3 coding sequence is TGTGCTCTTGGGGCCCGCCTTCCTACCAATAAACTGGGGGATACGGAGGTCAGATCTGATAAACTCATCTTT.

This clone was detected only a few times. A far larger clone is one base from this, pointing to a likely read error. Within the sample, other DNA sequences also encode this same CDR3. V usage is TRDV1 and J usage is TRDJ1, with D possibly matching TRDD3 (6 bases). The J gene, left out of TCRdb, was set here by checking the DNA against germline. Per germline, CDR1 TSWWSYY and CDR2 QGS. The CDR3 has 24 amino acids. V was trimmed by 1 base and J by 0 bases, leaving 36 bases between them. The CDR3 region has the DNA TGTGCTCTTGGGGAACGCTCCCACGTTAGGGGTGGGCTGGGGCAATTTCCCTACACCGATAAACTCATCTTT. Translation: CALGERSHVRGGLGQFPYTDKLIF.

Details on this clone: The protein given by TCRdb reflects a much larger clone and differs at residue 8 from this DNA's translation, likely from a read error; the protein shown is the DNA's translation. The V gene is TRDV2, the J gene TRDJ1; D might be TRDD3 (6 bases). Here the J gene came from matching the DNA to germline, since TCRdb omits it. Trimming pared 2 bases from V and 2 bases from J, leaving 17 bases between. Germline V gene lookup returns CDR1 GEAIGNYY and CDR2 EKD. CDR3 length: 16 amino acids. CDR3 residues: CACDNLGGTSTDKLIF. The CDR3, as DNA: TGTGCCTGTGACAATTTGGGGGGTACCAGTACCGATAAACTCATCTTT.

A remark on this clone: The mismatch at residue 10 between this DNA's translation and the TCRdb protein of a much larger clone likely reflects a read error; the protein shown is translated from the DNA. CDR3 sequence (DNA): TGTGCCTGTGACACCGTACTGGGGGATGCTATCAATACCTTCCCCAAACTCATCTTT. It yields the protein CACDTVLGDAINTFPKLIF. This chain joins TRDV2 and TRDJ1; 10 bases are a match to TRDD3. TCRdb leaves out the J gene; it was filled in here by matching the DNA to germline. V lost 0 bases, J lost 8 bases, and 20 bases stayed unmatched. The CDR3 totals 19 residues. The germline CDR1 and CDR2 sequences are GEAIGNYY and EKD.

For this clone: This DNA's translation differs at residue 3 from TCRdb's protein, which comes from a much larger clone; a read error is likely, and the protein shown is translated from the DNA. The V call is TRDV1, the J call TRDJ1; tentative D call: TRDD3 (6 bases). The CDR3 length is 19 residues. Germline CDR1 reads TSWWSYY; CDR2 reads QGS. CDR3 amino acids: CAPGELYASSQLGTDKLIF. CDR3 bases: TGTGCTCCTGGGGAACTCTATGCATCCTCCCAACTGGGAACAGATAAACTCATCTTT.

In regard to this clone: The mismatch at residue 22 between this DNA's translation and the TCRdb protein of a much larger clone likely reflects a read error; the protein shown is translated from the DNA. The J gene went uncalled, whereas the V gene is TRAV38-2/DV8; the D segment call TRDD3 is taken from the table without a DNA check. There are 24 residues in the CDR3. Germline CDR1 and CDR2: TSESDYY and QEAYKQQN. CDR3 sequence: CAYRSWYRPPTGGQSPWDTRQIFF. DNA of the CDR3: TGTGCTTATAGGAGCTGGTACCGCCCTCCTACTGGGGGCCAGAGCCCCTGGGACACCCGACAGATATTTTTC.

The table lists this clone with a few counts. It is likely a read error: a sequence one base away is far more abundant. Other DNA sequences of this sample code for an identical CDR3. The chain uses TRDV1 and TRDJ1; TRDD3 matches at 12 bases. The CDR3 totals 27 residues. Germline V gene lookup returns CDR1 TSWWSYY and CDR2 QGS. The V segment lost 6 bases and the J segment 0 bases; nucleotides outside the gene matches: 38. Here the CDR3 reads CALGEIWGASYPQYWGIHRCDTDKLIF. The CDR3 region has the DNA TGTGCTCTTGGAGAAATTTGGGGTGCGTCCTACCCCCAGTACTGGGGGATACATCGTTGTGACACCGATAAACTCATCTTT.